These 20 T cell receptor beta chains share one sample of origin, sequenced in a study of T cells in Graves' hyperthyroidism and ophthalmopathy. Template material for amplifying TCR beta CDR3 regions consisted of RNA transcripts. The HTBI primer set drove a first-round RT-PCR of the TCR CDR3. Each CDR3 protein is one row after TCRdb ran MiXCR on the multiplex PCR reads. The sample lists 500,000 or so distinct CDR3 sequences; 17% were seen once. The sample taken for sequencing was blood. These receptors were taken from a woman aged 18-29 years with Graves' ophthalmopathy.

The genes are TRBV28 and TRBJ2-7; the D gene is possibly TRBD2 (7 bases). V shed 10 bases and J shed 3 bases, with 16 bases lying between them. CDR3 length equals 13 residues. Germline loops: CDR1 MDHEN, CDR2 SYDVKM. The CDR3 DNA reads as TGTGCCATTCAGGGGCGGGAGAACTACGAGCAGTACTTC. Translating it yields CAIQGRENYEQYF.

Ten or more counts support this clonotype. The chain uses TRBV30 and TRBJ1-2; D is ambiguous. The V end was cut by 4 bases, the J end by 4 bases, with 10 bases between. Germline CDR1 is GTSNPN and CDR2 is SVGIG (reference sequence). There are 12 residues in the CDR3. The CDR3 DNA reads as TGTGCCTGGATTTTGGAGGGCTATGGCTACACCTTC. Its protein product is CAWILEGYGYTF.

This rearrangement joins TRBV28 to TRBJ1-1; tentatively, D is TRBD1 (5 bases). CDR1 and CDR2 from the germline V gene are MDHEN and SYDVKM. Between the trimmed V and J ends, which lost 1 base and 1 base, there was a span of 13 bases. The CDR3 sequence is 16 residues long. CDR3 residues: CASSLYYRQTNTEAFF. The CDR3 DNA sequence: TGTGCCAGCAGTTTATACTACAGGCAGACGAACACTGAAGCTTTCTTT.

The rearrangement uses TRBV20-1 and TRBJ2-3, with 10 bases identical to TRBD2. Germline V lookup: CDR1 DFQATT, CDR2 SNEGSKA (reference sequence). The CDR3 is made up of 13 amino acids. The CDR3 here is CGGGAGGQYTQYF. The CDR3 coding sequence is TGCGGGGGAGGAGCGGGGGGGCAATATACGCAGTATTTT.

This clonotype was seen a handful of times. V gene TRBV7-9 combines with J gene TRBJ2-7; 10 bases fit TRBD2. This CDR3 has 16 residues. Trimming cost V 1 base and J 6 bases; bases outside gene matches: 9. Germline V CDR1 and CDR2: SEHNR, FQNEAQ (reference sequence). DNA of the CDR3: TGTGCCAGCAGCTTAGGGGGAGCGGGGGGGCCTGGCGAGCAGTACTTC. Encoded protein: CASSLGGAGGPGEQYF. The full variable domain, completed using reference TRBV7-9 and TRBJ2-7, is DTGVSQNPRHKITKRGQNVTFRCDPISEHNRLYWYRQTLGQGPEFLTYFQNEAQLEKSRLLSDRFSAERPKGSFSTLEIQRTEQGDSAMYLCASSLGGAGGPGEQYFGPGTRLTVT.

This clonotype was seen only a few times. The V and J genes are TRBV6-1 and TRBJ1-2; D not certain. Trimming left V 0 bases short and J 2 bases short, with 13 bases between. The germline V gene has CDR1 MNHNS and CDR2 SASEGT. The CDR3 consists of 16 residues. Written as DNA, the CDR3 is TGTGCCAGCAGTGAAGCGGCAGCCCTTATGAACTATGGCTACACCTTC. It encodes CASSEAAALMNYGYTF.

This clonotype appeared a few times. J is TRBJ2-3 and V is TRBV7-9; 7 bases are a match to TRBD2. Germline trimming cut 2 bases from V and 2 bases from J; bases unmatched to any gene: 10. This CDR3 is 17 amino acids long. Germline V gene lookup returns CDR1 SEHNR and CDR2 FQNEAQ (reference sequence). CDR3 nucleotides: TGTGCCAGCAGCTTAATGGGGGAGGGGATGCTCACAGATACGCAGTATTTT. Encoded protein: CASSLMGEGMLTDTQYF.

This clonotype was seen repeatedly, ten times or more. The chain carries TRBV12-3 or TRBV12-4 and TRBJ2-1, with D possibly matching TRBD2 (5 bases). This CDR3 contains 12 residues. Trimming took 7 bases from V and 7 from J, leaving 11 bases between them. The CDR3 sequence: CASISSGNEQFF. The CDR3 DNA follows: TGTGCCAGCATCAGCTCGGGGAATGAGCAGTTCTTC.

This clonotype came up many times. The chain couples TRBV12-3 or TRBV12-4 to TRBJ2-1, with D uncertain. This CDR3 is 15 amino acids long. V lost 7 bases and J lost 0, with 13 bases in between. This chain's CDR3 is CASTYTGSSYNEQFF. CDR3 DNA sequence: TGTGCCAGCACCTATACGGGTAGCTCCTACAATGAGCAGTTCTTC.

This clonotype occurred many times. The chain carries TRBV12-3 or TRBV12-4 and TRBJ2-7; 12 nucleotides align to TRBD2. There are 14 residues in the CDR3. V trimming: 5 bases; J trimming: 6 bases; junction bases outside the gene matches: 5. The CDR3, as DNA: TGTGCCAGCAGTCCATGGACTAGCGGGGCCGAGCAGTACTTC. This gives the protein CASSPWTSGAEQYF.

The sample holds many counts of this clonotype. V and J are TRBV27 and TRBJ1-6; D gene unclear. The V gene's germline CDR1 is MNHEY and CDR2 SMNVEV (reference sequence). The CDR3 has 12 residues. V gave up 3 bases and J gave up 7 bases, with 4 bases separating them. CDR3 amino acids: CASSFHNSPLHF. The CDR3 coding sequence is TGTGCCAGCAGTTTCCACAATTCACCCCTCCACTTT.

The V call is TRBV7-9, the J call TRBJ1-4; maybe TRBD1 (5 bases). This CDR3 has 14 residues. Between the trimmed V and J ends, which lost 5 bases and 4 bases, there was a span of 11 bases. Germline CDR1 SEHNR, CDR2 FQNEAQ (reference sequence). The CDR3 sequence: CASSGDGFNEKLFF. The CDR3 DNA is TGTGCCAGCAGCGGGGACGGTTTTAATGAAAAACTGTTTTTT.

This clonotype has at least ten counts. The V and J genes are TRBV27 and TRBJ2-5; D may match TRBD1 or TRBD2 (5 bases each). V was clipped by 2 bases and J by 2 bases, with 12 bases between them. This CDR3 contains 15 residues. Germline CDR1 and CDR2: MNHEY and SMNVEV (reference sequence). The CDR3 nucleotides read TGTGCCAGCAGTTTAATCTGGGGGATACAAGAGACCCAGTACTTC. Amino acid sequence: CASSLIWGIQETQYF.

V and J are TRBV29-1 and TRBJ2-3, with 9 bases aligning to TRBD2. Germline lookup yields CDR1 SQVTM and CDR2 ANQGSEA. J gave up 1 base and V 4 bases, and 12 bases lay outside the gene matches. This CDR3 region has 17 residues. The CDR3: CSVGSRTQRGGTDTQYF. The DNA for the CDR3 is TGCAGCGTTGGGTCCCGCACCCAGCGGGGGGGCACAGATACGCAGTATTTT.

Remarks on this clonotype: A read error may explain this, as a much larger clone is one base away. This sequence joins TRBV20-1 and TRBJ2-7; 7 bases are a match to TRBD1. CDR1 DFQATT and CDR2 SNEGSKA come from the germline V gene (reference sequence). This CDR3 region has 13 residues. The CDR3 bases are TGCGGCGCTTTAGACAGGGCTTCCTACGAGCAGTACTTC. This translates into CGALDRASYEQYF.

The rearrangement joins TRBV19 to TRBJ2-7, with D perhaps assigned TRBD1 or TRBD2 (5 bases each). Germline V gene lookup returns CDR1 LNHDA and CDR2 SQIVND (reference sequence). CDR3 length: 15 residues. Deletions cut 3 bases from V and 2 bases from J, with 14 bases between. CDR3 nucleotide sequence: TGTGCCAGTAGTATCTCCGGGACGGCCCCCTACGAGCAGTACTTC. As protein: CASSISGTAPYEQYF.

The chain employs TRBV7-9 and TRBJ2-5; TRBD2 aligns across 13 bases. Trimming removed 1 base from V and 2 bases from J; junction bases left unmatched: 10. This CDR3 is built from 19 residues. Germline lookup yields CDR1 SEHNR and CDR2 FQNEAQ (reference sequence). Here the CDR3 reads CASSLGGGGLAGEQETQYF. The CDR3 coding sequence is TGTGCCAGCAGCTTAGGAGGGGGTGGACTAGCGGGAGAACAAGAGACCCAGTACTTC. Drawing the rest from reference TRBV7-9 and TRBJ2-5, the complete variable domain is DTGVSQNPRHKITKRGQNVTFRCDPISEHNRLYWYRQTLGQGPEFLTYFQNEAQLEKSRLLSDRFSAERPKGSFSTLEIQRTEQGDSAMYLCASSLGGGGLAGEQETQYFGPGTRLLVL.

This clonotype occurred a few times. V gene TRBV12-3 or TRBV12-4 combines with J gene TRBJ2-1; the D gene is possibly TRBD1 (6 bases). This CDR3 comprises 14 residues. V gave up 1 base and J gave up 13 bases, with 17 bases separating them. CDR3 bases: TGTGCCAGCAGTTTAGACAGGGCGAGGGTACAACAGTTCTTC. Amino acids: CASSLDRARVQQFF.

The chain couples TRBV15 to TRBJ1-1; D uncertain. Looked up from germline, CDR1 is LNHNV and CDR2 is YYDKDF (reference sequence). This CDR3 spans 15 amino acids. Trimming took off 1 base at V and 2 bases at J, with 11 bases between the two ends. The CDR3 spells CATSRVRGANTEAFF. In DNA, the CDR3 is TGTGCCACCAGCAGAGTCCGGGGAGCTAACACTGAAGCTTTCTTT.

This clonotype was picked up many times. CDR3 sequence: CASSYGAVGSYNEQFF. The DNA for the CDR3 is TGTGCCAGCAGCTACGGAGCGGTTGGGAGCTACAATGAGCAGTTCTTC. The gene calls are TRBV11-2 and TRBJ2-1; a possible D gene is TRBD2 (5 bases). The V gene lost 4 bases and the J gene lost 3 bases, with 16 bases spanning the gap. CDR3 size: 16 residues. The germline CDR1 and CDR2 sequences are SGHAT and FQNNGV.